This T cell receptor beta chain was identified in a study of T-cell reconstitution after alpha-beta-depleted transplantation in children. V gave up 0 bases and J gave up 5 bases, with 10 bases separating them. The CDR3 totals 13 residues. Germline V gives CDR1 DFQATT, CDR2 SNEGSKA (reference sequence). Unique molecular identifiers were used in preparing the TCRbeta library. MiXCR, applied by TCRdb to the PCR reads, yields one record per CDR3 protein. The sample includes some 520,000 distinct CDR3 sequences, approximately 32% of them seen just once. This clonotype has more than one count but fewer than ten.

This receptor was identified in a human donor who donated a stem cell graft to a child with aplastic anemia. The sequences come from PBMCs from the stem cell graft donor, collected from the stem cell graft. The chain couples TRBV20-1 to TRBJ2-5; D gene unclear. CDR3: CSAREGMRETQYF. CDR3 nucleotide sequence: TGCAGTGCTAGAGAGGGAATGCGGGAGACCCAGTACTTC.